One sample yielded the 21 T cell receptor beta chains listed below, sequenced in a study of identical twins. TCRdb re-called the 5' RACE reads with MiXCR, one entry per CDR3 protein. The sample contains 450,000 or so distinct CDR3 sequences, approximately 25% of which appear only once. The sample was also reused in another study, on T cells expressing NK-cell markers.

The sequencing input was CD4+ T cells sorted from blood. The receptors were gathered from a woman aged 18-29 years in good health.

CDR3 amino acids: CATSTGAGELFF. The CDR3 bases are TGTGCCACCAGCACAGGGGCCGGGGAGCTGTTTTTT. The chain employs TRBV24-1 and TRBJ2-2, with TRBD1 identical over 7 bases. There are 12 residues in the CDR3. Germline V gene lookup returns CDR1 KGHDR and CDR2 SFDVKD. V was clipped by 7 bases and J by 6 bases; unmatched bases: 1.

This clonotype occurred a few times. The genes are TRBV12-3 or TRBV12-4 and TRBJ1-4; D uncertain. V was clipped by 7 bases and J by 4 bases, with 10 bases between them. The CDR3 runs 13 residues. The CDR3: CASTLQLNEKLFF. The CDR3 DNA follows: TGTGCCAGCACGTTACAGCTTAATGAAAAACTGTTTTTT.

This clonotype was seen a few times. The chain recombines TRBV5-5 with TRBJ2-5; D unresolved. Trimming pared 2 bases from V and 2 bases from J, leaving 7 bases between. The CDR3 sequence is 13 residues long. CDR1 SGHKS and CDR2 YYEKEE come from the germline V gene (reference sequence). CDR3 sequence: CASSFVTQETQYF. The CDR3 coding sequence is TGTGCCAGCAGCTTTGTTACGCAAGAGACCCAGTACTTC.

This clonotype was counted between two and nine times. The chain couples TRBV7-8 to TRBJ2-7; TRBD2 is a possible D gene (7 bases). With 0 bases removed from V and 7 bases from J, the gap between germline ends came to 13 bases. Germline lookup yields CDR1 SGHVS and CDR2 FQNEAQ. The CDR3 is 14 amino acids. In DNA, the CDR3 is TGTGCCAGCAGCTTAGCGGGGGGGCTGGGGGAGCAGTACTTC. Its protein product is CASSLAGGLGEQYF.

The V gene is TRBV10-3, the J gene TRBJ2-3; D is unclear. CDR3 length: 11 amino acids. Trimming stripped 5 bases from V and 2 bases from J, with 2 bases between. Per germline, CDR1 ENHRY and CDR2 SYGVKD. The CDR3 sequence is CAISNTDTQYF. The CDR3 nucleotides read TGTGCCATCAGTAACACAGATACGCAGTATTTT.

The V gene is TRBV29-1, the J gene TRBJ2-3; the match to TRBD2 covers 13 bases. CDR1 is SQVTM and CDR2 is ANQGSEA in the germline V gene. J gave up 5 bases and V 5 bases, and 7 bases lay outside the gene matches. CDR3 length: 15 amino acids. The CDR3 DNA follows: TGCAGCGTTCACGGACTAGCGGGGGTTGGAGATACGCAGTATTTT. Translated: CSVHGLAGVGDTQYF.

Only a few counts were recorded for this clonotype. The CDR3 nucleotides read TGTGCCAGCAGTTACTCATGGGCTAGCGGGAGTAGTAATGAGCAGTTCTTC. Translation gives CASSYSWASGSSNEQFF. The chain joins TRBV6-2 or TRBV6-3 to TRBJ2-1; TRBD2 aligns across 10 bases. This CDR3 has 17 amino acids. The J segment lost 7 bases and the V segment lost 0 bases, leaving 9 bases of the junction unmatched. In germline, CDR1 is MNHEY, CDR2 SVGEGT.

J is TRBJ2-6 and V is TRBV12-3 or TRBV12-4, with TRBD1 matching over 12 bases. The CDR3 is 20 amino acids. J gave up 2 bases and V 6 bases, and 14 bases lay outside the gene matches. The CDR3 DNA reads TGTGCCAGCAGATCCCGGGACAGGGGGCTCTTTTATACTGGGGCCAACGTCCTGACTTTC. Its translation: CASRSRDRGLFYTGANVLTF.

The V and J genes are TRBV14 and TRBJ2-1, with TRBD2 identical over 11 bases. Germline CDR1 is SGHDN and CDR2 is FVKESK. The CDR3 loop spans 14 amino acids. V shed 7 bases, J shed 7 bases, and the junction held 6 bases outside the gene matches. CDR3 in amino acids: CASTGLAGGNEQFF. DNA for the CDR3: TGTGCCAGCACTGGGCTAGCGGGAGGTAATGAGCAGTTCTTC.

This chain joins TRBV20-1 and TRBJ2-2; no reliable D call. CDR1 is DFQATT, CDR2 SNEGSKA, per germline (reference sequence). This CDR3 spans 12 amino acids. V was clipped by 6 bases and J by 7 bases, with 12 bases between them. CDR3 residues: CSAARGGGELFF. DNA of the CDR3: TGCAGTGCGGCCCGTGGCGGCGGGGAGCTGTTTTTT.

The genes are TRBV18 and TRBJ2-7; a weak D match, TRBD1 (5 bases). The V and J ends lost 1 base and 9 bases respectively, with 19 bases between them. This CDR3 region has 15 residues. From germline, CDR1 is KGHSH and CDR2 LQKENI. The CDR3 protein is CASSPQTALPSGQYF. The CDR3 coding sequence is TGTGCCAGCTCACCACAGACAGCGCTCCCCTCGGGGCAGTACTTC.

The rearrangement joins TRBV6-2 or TRBV6-3 to TRBJ2-2; D gene uncertain. This CDR3 has 12 amino acids. Germline assignment: CDR1 MNHEY and CDR2 SVGEGT. Trimming removed 6 bases at V and 8 bases at J, with 10 bases between. CDR3 DNA sequence: TGTGCCAGCAGCCCACTCATAGGGGAGCTGTTTTTT. Protein sequence: CASSPLIGELFF.

J is TRBJ2-3 and V is TRBV2; maybe TRBD2 (6 bases). The V end was cut by 5 bases, the J end by 1 base, with 16 bases between. This CDR3 has 16 amino acids. The germline V gene encodes CDR1 SNHLY and CDR2 FYNNEI. The CDR3 loop is CASSPPGSSGTDTQYF. The CDR3 region has the DNA TGTGCCAGCAGTCCACCCGGGAGCTCGGGCACAGATACGCAGTATTTT.

The chain joins TRBV12-3 or TRBV12-4 to TRBJ2-3; 8 bases agree with TRBD2. V was clipped by 1 base and J by 5 bases; unmatched bases: 8. The CDR3 extends over 16 amino acids. CDR3 DNA: TGTGCCAGCAGTTTAGGCGGGGGGCGGCTGGGAGATACGCAGTATTTT. Amino acids: CASSLGGGRLGDTQYF.

This clonotype has at least ten counts. The chain has TRBV5-5 and TRBJ1-6; D is uncertain. The CDR3 covers 15 residues. Germline V gene sequence: CDR1 SGHKS, CDR2 YYEKEE (reference sequence). The V end was cut by 3 bases, the J end by 0 bases, with 7 bases between. The CDR3 nucleotides are TGTGCCAGCAGCTGGAAGAGCTCCTATAATTCACCCCTCCACTTT. Residues: CASSWKSSYNSPLHF. Drawing the rest from reference TRBV5-5 and TRBJ1-6, the complete variable domain is DAGVTQSPTHLIKTRGQQVTLRCSPISGHKSVSWYQQVLGQGPQFIFQYYEKEERGRGNFPDRFSARQFPNYSSELNVNALLLGDSALYLCASSWKSSYNSPLHFGNGTRLTVT.

The rearrangement joins TRBV7-2 to TRBJ2-7; possible D gene TRBD1, 7 bases. Trimming took 5 bases from V and 3 from J, leaving 20 bases between them. This CDR3 is built from 16 residues. Germline V lookup: CDR1 SGHTA, CDR2 FQGNSA. The CDR3 coding sequence is TGTGCCAGCAGCAACCGGGCGGGACAGCAACTCTACGAGCAGTACTTC. It encodes CASSNRAGQQLYEQYF.

This chain links TRBV6-5 with TRBJ1-1; D remains ambiguous. The germline gives CDR1 MNHEY, CDR2 SVGAGI. V lost 2 bases and J 3 bases, leaving 7 bases between the germline ends. CDR3 length: 13 residues. CDR3 loop: CASSYTIHTEAFF. The CDR3 DNA follows: TGTGCCAGCAGTTACACCATCCACACTGAAGCTTTCTTT.

This clonotype was found once. In DNA form, the CDR3 reads TGTGCCAGCAGCTTTTATGGACAGGGTCTAGCTGGGGCCAACGTCCTGACTTTC. Its translation: CASSFYGQGLAGANVLTF. The rearrangement joins TRBV11-1 to TRBJ2-6, with 8 bases matching TRBD1. Trimming removed 3 bases from V and 2 bases from J; junction bases left unmatched: 9. The CDR3 extends over 18 amino acids. Germline assignment: CDR1 SGHAT and CDR2 FQDESV (reference sequence).

The rearrangement joins TRBV10-1 to TRBJ2-3; 8 bases are a match to TRBD2. The ends lost 9 bases at V and 2 bases at J; junction bases unmatched: 10. The CDR3 contains 15 residues. Germline CDR1 is WNHNN and CDR2 is SYGVQD (reference sequence). In nucleotides, the CDR3 is TGCGCCAGTGGAGGACTAGCCGGACACACAGATACGCAGTATTTT. Translation gives CASGGLAGHTDTQYF.

This clonotype was recorded at least ten times. This chain links TRBV6-5 with TRBJ2-1; 8 bases match TRBD2. The CDR3 contains 16 residues. The ends lost 0 bases at V and 1 base at J; junction bases unmatched: 2. Germline V lookup: CDR1 MNHEY, CDR2 SVGAGI. For the CDR3, the DNA is TGTGCCAGCAGTTACTCGGAGCGGGGGTCCTACAATGAGCAGTTCTTC. The encoded protein is CASSYSERGSYNEQFF.

This clonotype appeared a few times. The rearrangement uses TRBV5-5 and TRBJ2-1, with D perhaps TRBD2 (6 bases). Germline CDR1 reads SGHKS; CDR2 reads YYEKEE (reference sequence). The CDR3 length is 16 residues. Deletions cut 4 bases from V and 0 bases from J, with 14 bases between. This CDR3 reads CASSPGGGGSYNEQFF. CDR3 DNA: TGTGCCAGCAGCCCCGGGGGTGGGGGCTCCTACAATGAGCAGTTCTTC.